This T cell receptor (beta chain) originates from a study of identical twins. CDR1 and CDR2 (germline): DFQATT, SNEGSKA (reference sequence). The J segment lost 4 bases and the V segment lost 0 bases, leaving 10 bases of the junction unmatched. This CDR3 has 16 residues. A universal primer site was created by template switching, with the cDNA bearing unique molecular identifiers. TCRdb ran MiXCR on the 5' RACE reads and lists one entry per CDR3 protein. The sample shows some 710,000 distinct CDR3 sequences, 5.5% to 6.5% of them seen only once. This clonotype has at least ten counts. Its matching antigen is unknown. Whole-study findings and limits: Alpha sequences that were out-of-frame and twin-shared showed an excess of low generation probability. Cross-sectional statistical analysis, not tracking of the same donors, underpinned the conclusions.

The genes are TRBV20-1 and TRBJ2-3; 7 bases are shared with TRBD2. This TCR derives from a man between 18 and 29 years old in good health. The sample taken for sequencing was naive T cells sorted from blood. The CDR3 is CSARDWAGANADTQYF. CDR3 DNA sequence: TGCAGTGCTAGAGATTGGGCGGGAGCTAACGCAGATACGCAGTATTTT.